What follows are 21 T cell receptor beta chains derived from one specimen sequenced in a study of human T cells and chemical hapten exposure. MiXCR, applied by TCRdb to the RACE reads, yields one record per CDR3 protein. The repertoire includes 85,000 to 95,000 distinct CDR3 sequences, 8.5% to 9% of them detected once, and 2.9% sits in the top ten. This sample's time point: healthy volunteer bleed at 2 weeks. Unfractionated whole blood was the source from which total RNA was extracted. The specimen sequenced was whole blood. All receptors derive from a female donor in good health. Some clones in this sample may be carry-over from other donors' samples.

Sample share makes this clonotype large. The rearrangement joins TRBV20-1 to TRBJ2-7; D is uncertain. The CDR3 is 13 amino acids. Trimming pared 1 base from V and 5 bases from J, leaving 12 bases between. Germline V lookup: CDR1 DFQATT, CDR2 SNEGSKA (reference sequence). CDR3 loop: CSARGGGTHEQYF. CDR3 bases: TGCAGTGCTAGAGGTGGCGGAACCCACGAGCAGTACTTC.

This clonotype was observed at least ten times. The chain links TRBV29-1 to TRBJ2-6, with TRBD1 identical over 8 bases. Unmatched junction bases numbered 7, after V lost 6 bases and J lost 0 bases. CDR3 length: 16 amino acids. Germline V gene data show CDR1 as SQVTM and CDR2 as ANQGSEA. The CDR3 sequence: CSVPGQANSGANVLTF. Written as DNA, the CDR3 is TGCAGCGTCCCGGGACAGGCGAACTCTGGGGCCAACGTCCTGACTTTC.

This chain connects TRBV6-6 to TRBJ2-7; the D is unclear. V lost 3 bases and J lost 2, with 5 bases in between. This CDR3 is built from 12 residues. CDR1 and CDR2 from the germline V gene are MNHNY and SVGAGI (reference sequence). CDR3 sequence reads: CASSYSTYEQYF. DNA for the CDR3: TGTGCCAGCAGTTATTCGACCTACGAGCAGTACTTC.

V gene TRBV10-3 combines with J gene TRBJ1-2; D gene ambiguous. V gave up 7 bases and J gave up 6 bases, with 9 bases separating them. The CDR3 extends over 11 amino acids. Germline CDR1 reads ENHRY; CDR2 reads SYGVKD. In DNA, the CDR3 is TGTGCCATCATACGGGTAAATGGCTACACCTTC. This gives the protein CAIIRVNGYTF.

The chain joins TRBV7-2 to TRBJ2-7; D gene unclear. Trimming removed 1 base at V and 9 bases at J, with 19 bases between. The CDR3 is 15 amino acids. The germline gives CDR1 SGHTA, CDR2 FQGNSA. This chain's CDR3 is CASSLVPSKIGVQYF. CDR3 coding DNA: TGTGCCAGCAGCTTAGTACCCAGCAAGATCGGAGTGCAGTACTTC. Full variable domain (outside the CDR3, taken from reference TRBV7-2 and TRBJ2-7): GAGVSQSPSNKVTEKGKDVELRCDPISGHTALYWYRQSLGQGLEFLIYFQGNSAPDKSGLPSDRFSAERTGGSVSTLTIQRTQQEDSAVYLCASSLVPSKIGVQYFGPGTRLTVT.

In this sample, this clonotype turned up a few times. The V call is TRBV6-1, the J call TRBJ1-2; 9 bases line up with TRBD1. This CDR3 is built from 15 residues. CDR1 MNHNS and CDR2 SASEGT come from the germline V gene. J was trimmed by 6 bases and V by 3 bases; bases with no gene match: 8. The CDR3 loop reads CASSDSLGQGNGYTF. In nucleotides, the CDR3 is TGTGCCAGCAGTGATTCGTTGGGACAGGGAAATGGCTACACCTTC.

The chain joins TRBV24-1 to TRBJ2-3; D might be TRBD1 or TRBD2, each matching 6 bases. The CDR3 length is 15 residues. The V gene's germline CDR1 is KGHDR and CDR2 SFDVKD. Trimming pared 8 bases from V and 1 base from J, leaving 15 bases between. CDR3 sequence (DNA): TGTGCCACCAACGCCGGGGGCGAGGGCACAGATACGCAGTATTTT. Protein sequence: CATNAGGEGTDTQYF.

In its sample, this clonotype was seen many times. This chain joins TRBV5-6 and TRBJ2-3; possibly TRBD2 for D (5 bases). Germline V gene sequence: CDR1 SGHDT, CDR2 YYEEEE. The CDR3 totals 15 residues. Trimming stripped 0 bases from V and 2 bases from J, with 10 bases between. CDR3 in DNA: TGTGCCAGCAGCTTGGGAGGGCCTGACACAGATACGCAGTATTTT. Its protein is CASSLGGPDTDTQYF.

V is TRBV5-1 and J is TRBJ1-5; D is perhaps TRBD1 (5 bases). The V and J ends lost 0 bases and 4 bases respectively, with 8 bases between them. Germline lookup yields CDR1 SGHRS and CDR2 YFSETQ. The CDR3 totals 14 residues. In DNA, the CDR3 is TGCGCCAGCAGCTTGGGGGGCCGGAATCAGCCCCAGCATTTT. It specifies CASSLGGRNQPQHF.

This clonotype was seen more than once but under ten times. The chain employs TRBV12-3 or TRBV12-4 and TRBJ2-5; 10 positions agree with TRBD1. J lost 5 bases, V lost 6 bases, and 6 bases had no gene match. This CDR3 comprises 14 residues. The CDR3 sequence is CASSWDRGGETQYF. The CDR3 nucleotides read TGTGCCAGCAGCTGGGACAGGGGAGGGGAGACCCAGTACTTC.

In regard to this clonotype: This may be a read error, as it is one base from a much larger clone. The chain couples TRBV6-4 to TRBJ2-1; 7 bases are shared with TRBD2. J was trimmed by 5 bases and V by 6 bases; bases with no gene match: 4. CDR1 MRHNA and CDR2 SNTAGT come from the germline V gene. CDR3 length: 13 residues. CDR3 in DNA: TGTGCCAGCAGCGCAGGGACTAACAATGAGCAGTTCTTC. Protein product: CASSAGTNNEQFF.

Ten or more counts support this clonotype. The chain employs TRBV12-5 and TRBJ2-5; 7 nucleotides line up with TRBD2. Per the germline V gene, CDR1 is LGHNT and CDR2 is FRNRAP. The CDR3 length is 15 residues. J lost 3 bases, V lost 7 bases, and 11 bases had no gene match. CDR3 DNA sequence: TGTGCTAGTGTTCCGGGGGGAGGCCTTGAAGAGACCCAGTACTTC. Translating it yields CASVPGGGLEETQYF.

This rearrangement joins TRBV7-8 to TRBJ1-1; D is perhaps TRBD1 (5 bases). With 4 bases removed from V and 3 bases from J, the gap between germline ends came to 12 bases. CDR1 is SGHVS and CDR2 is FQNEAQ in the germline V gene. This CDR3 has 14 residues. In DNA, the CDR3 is TGTGCCAGCAGCTCCCAGGGATGGGACACTGAAGCTTTCTTT. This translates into CASSSQGWDTEAFF.

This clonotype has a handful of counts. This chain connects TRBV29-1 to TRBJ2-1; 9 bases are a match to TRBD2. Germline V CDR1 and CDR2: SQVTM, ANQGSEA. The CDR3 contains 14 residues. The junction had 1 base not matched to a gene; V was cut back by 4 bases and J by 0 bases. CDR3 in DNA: TGCAGCGTTGTTAGCGGGAGCTCCTACAATGAGCAGTTCTTC. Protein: CSVVSGSSYNEQFF.

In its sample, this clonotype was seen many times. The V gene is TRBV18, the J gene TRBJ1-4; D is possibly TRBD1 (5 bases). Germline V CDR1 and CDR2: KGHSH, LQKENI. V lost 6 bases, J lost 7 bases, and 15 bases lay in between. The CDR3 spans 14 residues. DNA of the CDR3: TGTGCCAGCTCCAGGGTCGTGAGAGGTGAAAAACTGTTTTTT. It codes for CASSRVVRGEKLFF. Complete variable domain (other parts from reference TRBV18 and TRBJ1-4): NAGVMQNPRHLVRRRGQEARLRCSPMKGHSHVYWYRQLPEEGLKFMVYLQKENIIDESGMPKERFSAEFPKEGPSILRIQQVVRGDSAAYFCASSRVVRGEKLFFGSGTQLSVL.

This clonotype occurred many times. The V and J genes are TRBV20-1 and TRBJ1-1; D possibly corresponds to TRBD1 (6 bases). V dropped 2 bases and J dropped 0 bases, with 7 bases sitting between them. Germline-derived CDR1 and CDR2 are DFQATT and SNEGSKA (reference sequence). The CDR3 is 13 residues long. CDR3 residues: CSARKGVNTEAFF. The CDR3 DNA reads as TGCAGTGCTAGAAAGGGGGTGAACACTGAAGCTTTCTTT.

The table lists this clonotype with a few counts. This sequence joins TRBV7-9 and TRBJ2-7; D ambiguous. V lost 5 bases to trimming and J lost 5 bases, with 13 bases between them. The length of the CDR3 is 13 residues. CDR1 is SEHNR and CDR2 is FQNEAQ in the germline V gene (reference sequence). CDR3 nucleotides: TGTGCCAGCAGCGGCGGCGTTAGCAACGAGCAGTACTTC. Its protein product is CASSGGVSNEQYF.

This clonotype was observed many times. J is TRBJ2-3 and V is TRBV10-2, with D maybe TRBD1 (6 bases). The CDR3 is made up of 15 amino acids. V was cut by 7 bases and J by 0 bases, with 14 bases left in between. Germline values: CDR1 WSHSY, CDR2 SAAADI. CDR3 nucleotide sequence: TGCGCCAGCATCCCCCAGCAGGGGAGCACAGATACGCAGTATTTT. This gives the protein CASIPQQGSTDTQYF.

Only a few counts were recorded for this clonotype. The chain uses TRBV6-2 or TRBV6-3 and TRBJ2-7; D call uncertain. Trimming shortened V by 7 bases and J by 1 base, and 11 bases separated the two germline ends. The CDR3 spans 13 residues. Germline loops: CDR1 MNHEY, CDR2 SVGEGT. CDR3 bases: TGTGCCAGCACCTTGACTCTTTCCTACGAGCAGTACTTC. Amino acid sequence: CASTLTLSYEQYF.

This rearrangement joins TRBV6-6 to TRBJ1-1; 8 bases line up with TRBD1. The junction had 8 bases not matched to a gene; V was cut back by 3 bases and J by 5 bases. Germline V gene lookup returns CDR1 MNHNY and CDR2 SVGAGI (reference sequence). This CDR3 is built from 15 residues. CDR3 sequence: CASSYDVQGATEAFF. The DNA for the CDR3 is TGTGCCAGCAGTTATGACGTCCAGGGGGCGACTGAAGCTTTCTTT.

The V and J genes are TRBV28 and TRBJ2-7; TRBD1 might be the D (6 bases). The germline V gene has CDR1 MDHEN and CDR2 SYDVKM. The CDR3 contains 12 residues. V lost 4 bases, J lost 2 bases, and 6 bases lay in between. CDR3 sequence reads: CASSYRAYEQYF. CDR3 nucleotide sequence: TGTGCCAGCAGTTACAGGGCCTACGAGCAGTACTTC. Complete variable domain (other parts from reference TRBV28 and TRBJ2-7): DVKVTQSSRYLVKRTGEKVFLECVQDMDHENMFWYRQDPGLGLRLIYFSYDVKMKEKGDIPEGYSVSREKKERFSLILESASTNQTSMYLCASSYRAYEQYFGPGTRLTVT.